This is a list of T cell receptor beta chains from one sample in a study of blood T cells in healthy people across ages. TCRdb recomputed calls from the 5' RACE reads with MiXCR, one row per CDR3 protein. Among about 730,000 distinct CDR3 sequences, approximately 43% were seen once, and the ten largest hold 20% to 25%. The sequenced material came from blood. These receptors all stem from a woman in her sixties or seventies in good health. Both conserved end residues are part of each CDR3. The D gene is left open where the match is weak. For some rows the clone size is stated as once, few or many, or as a class when expanded; others skip it.

>-|-|14|TRBJ2-3|TRBV18
TGTGCCAGCTCACCAACGGTGGAAACAGATACGCAGTATTTT
CASSPTVETDTQYF
>-|-|14|TRBJ1-2|TRBV12-3/TRBV12-4
TGTGCCAGCACCACCCGAGCAGGAAGCACTGGCTACACCTTC
CASTTRAGSTGYTF
>TRBD1|-|15|TRBJ1-2|TRBV12-3/TRBV12-4
TGTGCCAGCAGTTTCACGGGACAGGGCACGCGAGGCTACACCTTC
CASSFTGQGTRGYTF
>-|-|14|TRBJ2-7|TRBV7-2
TGTGCCAGCAGCCCCCCGGCCGTGGGGTACGAGCAGTACTTC
CASSPPAVGYEQYF
>-|-|13|TRBJ2-7|TRBV20-1
TGCAGTGCTTCTCCGGGGTACTCCTACGAGCAGTACTTC
CSASPGYSYEQYF
>-|-|13|TRBJ2-7|TRBV28
TGTGCCAGCAGCATTACAGAATCCTACGAGCGGTACTTC
CASSITESYERYF
>TRBD2|-|14|TRBJ2-3|TRBV7-9
TGTGCCAGCACCGGGGGGGCGCTCACAGATACGCAGTATTTT
CASTGGALTDTQYF
>TRBD2|few|19|TRBJ2-3|TRBV5-1
TGCGCCAGCAGCGTGAAGCGCGGGGGGGTTGGACATAGCACAGATACACAGTATTTT
CASSVKRGGVGHSTDTQYF
>TRBD1|many|15|TRBJ2-1|TRBV12-3/TRBV12-4
TGCGCCAGCAGCTTCCGGGACAGGGGCTACAATGAGCAGTTCTTC
CASSFRDRGYNEQFF
>-|-|13|TRBJ2-7|TRBV20-1
TGCAGTGCCATCACCCCGTTGGGCTACGAGCAGTACTTC
CSAITPLGYEQYF
>-|-|16|TRBJ2-3|TRBV25-1
TGTGCCAGCAGTGAAGGGGGGGGCCGCAAGTCGGATACGCAGTATTTT
CASSEGGGRKSDTQYF
>-|-|15|TRBJ1-4|TRBV7-9
TGTGCCAGCAGCTTCCAGGCAGCCGACAGCGAAAAACTGTTTTTT
CASSFQAADSEKLFF
>TRBD1|-|15|TRBJ1-4|TRBV4-1
TGCGCCAGCAGCCACGCTCGGGACAGGGGAGAAAAACTGTTTTTT
CASSHARDRGEKLFF
>-|-|14|TRBJ1-2|TRBV29-1
TGCAGCGCTAGTCGGGACTCCCAGGATTTGGGCTACACCTTC
CSASRDSQDLGYTF
>TRBD2|many|12|TRBJ2-1|TRBV29-1
TGCAGCGTCCAACTAGCGGGAGTTGAGCAGTTCTTC
CSVQLAGVEQFF
>TRBD1|few|14|TRBJ1-5|TRBV20-1
TGCAGTGCTATAGGGACAGGCCCAAATCAGCCCCAGCATTTT
CSAIGTGPNQPQHF
>TRBD1|-|14|TRBJ2-7|TRBV27
TGTGCCAGCAGTACCGGGACAGGGTTCTACGAGCAGTACTTC
CASSTGTGFYEQYF
>-|-|13|TRBJ1-2|TRBV29-1
TGCAGCGTTGAAACAGGGAATAACTTTGGCTACACCTTC
CSVETGNNFGYTF
>-|-|16|TRBJ2-3|TRBV4-2
TGTGCCAGCAGCCAGGTAAAGGACACCGCGGGGGATACGCAGTATTTT
CASSQVKDTAGDTQYF
>-|-|11|TRBJ2-5|TRBV7-9
TGTGCCAACAGCTTATTCGAGACCCAGTACTTC
CANSLFETQYF
>TRBD1|-|11|TRBJ1-2|TRBV20-1
TGCAGTGCTCGAAGGGACAGTGGCTACACCTTC
CSARRDSGYTF
>-|-|14|TRBJ1-6|TRBV7-2
TGTGCCAGCAGCCTGAAGACCTATAATTCACCCCTCCACTTT
CASSLKTYNSPLHF
>TRBD2|-|15|TRBJ2-4|TRBV12-3/TRBV12-4
TGTGCCAGCAGTCCGGGGGGGCCGGCGAAAAACATTCAGTACTTC
CASSPGGPAKNIQYF
>-|-|14|TRBJ2-1|TRBV20-1
TGCAGTGCAACTACGACTGGACGGAGGGGTGAGCAGTTCTTC
CSATTTGRRGEQFF
>TRBD1|-|17|TRBJ2-2|TRBV7-6
TGTGCCAGCAGCTTGACTACAGGGGGCGCGAGCTCCGGGGAGCTGTTTTTT
CASSLTTGGASSGELFF
>TRBD1|few|13|TRBJ2-7|TRBV20-1
TGCAGTGTAGGGGCAGGGGGCACCTACGAGCAGTACTTC
CSVGAGGTYEQYF
>TRBD1|-|13|TRBJ1-2|TRBV20-1
TGCAGTGCTAGGGGACAGGATAACTATGGCTACACCTTC
CSARGQDNYGYTF
>-|-|13|TRBJ1-1|TRBV29-1
TGCAGCGTTGAAGGTAGTGGGGACACTGAAGCTTTCTTT
CSVEGSGDTEAFF
>TRBD1|few|20|TRBJ2-5|TRBV20-1
TGCAGTGCCGACGGCTTAAGAGAGGGCAGGGGGCGACAGTACCAAGAGACCCAGTACTTC
CSADGLREGRGRQYQETQYF